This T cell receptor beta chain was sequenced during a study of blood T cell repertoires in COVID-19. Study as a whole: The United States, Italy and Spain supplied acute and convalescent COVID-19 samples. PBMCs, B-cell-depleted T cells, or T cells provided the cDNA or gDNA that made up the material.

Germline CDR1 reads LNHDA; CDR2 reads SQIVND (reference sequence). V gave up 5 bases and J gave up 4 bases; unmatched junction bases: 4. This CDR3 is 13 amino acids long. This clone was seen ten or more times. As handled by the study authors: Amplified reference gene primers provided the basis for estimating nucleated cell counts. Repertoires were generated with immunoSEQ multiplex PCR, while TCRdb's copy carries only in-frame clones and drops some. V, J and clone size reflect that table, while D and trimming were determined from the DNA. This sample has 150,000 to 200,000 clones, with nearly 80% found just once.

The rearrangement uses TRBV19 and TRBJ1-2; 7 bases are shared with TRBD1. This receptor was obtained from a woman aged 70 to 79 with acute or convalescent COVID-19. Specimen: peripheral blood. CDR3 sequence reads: CASSEGASYGYTF. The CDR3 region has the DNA TGTGCCAGTAGTGAGGGGGCAAGCTATGGCTACACCTTC.